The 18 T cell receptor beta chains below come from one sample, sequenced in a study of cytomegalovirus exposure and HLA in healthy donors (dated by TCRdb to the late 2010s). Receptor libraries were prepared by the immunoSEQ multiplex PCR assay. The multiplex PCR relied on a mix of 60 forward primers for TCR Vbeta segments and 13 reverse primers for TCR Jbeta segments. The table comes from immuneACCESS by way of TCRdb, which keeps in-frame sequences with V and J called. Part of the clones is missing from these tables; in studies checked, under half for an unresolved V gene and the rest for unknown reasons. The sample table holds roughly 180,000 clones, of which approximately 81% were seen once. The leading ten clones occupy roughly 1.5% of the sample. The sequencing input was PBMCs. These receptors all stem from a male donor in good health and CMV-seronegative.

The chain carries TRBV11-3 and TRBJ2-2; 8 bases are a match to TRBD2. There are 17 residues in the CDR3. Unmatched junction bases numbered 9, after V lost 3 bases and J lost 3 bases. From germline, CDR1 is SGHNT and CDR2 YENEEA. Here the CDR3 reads CASSFAQTSVDTGELFF. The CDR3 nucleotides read TGTGCCAGCAGCTTTGCCCAGACTAGCGTGGACACCGGGGAGCTGTTTTTT.

In DNA, the CDR3 is TGTGCCAGCAGCGGCGACCGGGACAGTGAAGCTTTCTTT. Residues: CASSGDRDSEAFF. The chain joins TRBV9 to TRBJ1-1; 7 nucleotides align to TRBD1. The CDR3 has 13 residues. V dropped 3 bases and J dropped 7; count of bases not matched to a gene: 6. Germline V gives CDR1 SGDLS, CDR2 YYNGEE.

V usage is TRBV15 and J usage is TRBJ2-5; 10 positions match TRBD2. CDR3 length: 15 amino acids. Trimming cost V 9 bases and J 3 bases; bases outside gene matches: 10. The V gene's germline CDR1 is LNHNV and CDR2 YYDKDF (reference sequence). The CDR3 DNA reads TGTGCCACAAAACTCGCCCTAGCGGGGGAAGAGACCCAGTACTTC. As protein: CATKLALAGEETQYF.

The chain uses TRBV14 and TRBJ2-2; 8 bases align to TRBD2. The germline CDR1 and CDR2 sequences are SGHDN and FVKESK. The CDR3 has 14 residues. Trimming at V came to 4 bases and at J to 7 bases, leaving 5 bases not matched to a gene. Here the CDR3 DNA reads TGTGCCAGCAGCCCCGGACTAGCCGGCGGGGAGCTGTTTTTT. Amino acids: CASSPGLAGGELFF.

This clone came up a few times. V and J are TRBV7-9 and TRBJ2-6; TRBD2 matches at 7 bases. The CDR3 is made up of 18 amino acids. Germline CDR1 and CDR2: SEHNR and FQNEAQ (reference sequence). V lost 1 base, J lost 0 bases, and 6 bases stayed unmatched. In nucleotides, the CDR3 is TGTGCCAGCAGCTTAGAGCAGGGACTAATCTCTGGGGCCAACGTCCTGACTTTC. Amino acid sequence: CASSLEQGLISGANVLTF.

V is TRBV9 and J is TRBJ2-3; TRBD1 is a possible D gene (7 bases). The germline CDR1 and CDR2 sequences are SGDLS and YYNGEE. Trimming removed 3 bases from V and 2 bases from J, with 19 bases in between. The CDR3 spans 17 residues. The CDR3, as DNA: TGTGCCAGCAGCGAGCGCCAGGGGGGCGACATCACAGATACGCAGTATTTT. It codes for CASSERQGGDITDTQYF.

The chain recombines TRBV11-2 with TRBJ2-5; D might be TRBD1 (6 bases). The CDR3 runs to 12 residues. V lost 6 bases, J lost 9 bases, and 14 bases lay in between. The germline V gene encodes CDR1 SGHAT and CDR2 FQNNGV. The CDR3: CASRRTAEAQYF. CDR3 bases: TGTGCCAGCAGAAGGACAGCGGAGGCCCAGTACTTC.

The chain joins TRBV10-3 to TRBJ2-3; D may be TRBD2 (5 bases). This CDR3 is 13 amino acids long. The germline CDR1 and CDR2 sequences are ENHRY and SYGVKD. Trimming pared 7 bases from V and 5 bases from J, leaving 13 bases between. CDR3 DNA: TGTGCCATCATTCGGACTCTGGGAGATACGCAGTATTTT. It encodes CAIIRTLGDTQYF.

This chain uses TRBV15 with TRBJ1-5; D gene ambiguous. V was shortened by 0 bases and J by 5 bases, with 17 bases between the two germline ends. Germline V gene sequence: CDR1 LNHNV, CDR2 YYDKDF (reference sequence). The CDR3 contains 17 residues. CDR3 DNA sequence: TGTGCCACCAGCAGAGATGGCTTAGCGATTTCAGATCAGCCCCAGCATTTT. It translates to CATSRDGLAISDQPQHF.

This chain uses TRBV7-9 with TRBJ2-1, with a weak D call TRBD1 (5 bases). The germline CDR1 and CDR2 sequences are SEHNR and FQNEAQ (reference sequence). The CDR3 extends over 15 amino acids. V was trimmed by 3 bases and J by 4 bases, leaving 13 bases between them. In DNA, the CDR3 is TGTGCCAGCAGCTTGGGGCCTACACCATACAATGAGCAGTTCTTC. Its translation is CASSLGPTPYNEQFF. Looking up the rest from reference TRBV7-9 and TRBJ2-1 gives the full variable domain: DTGVSQNPRHKITKRGQNVTFRCDPISEHNRLYWYRQTLGQGPEFLTYFQNEAQLEKSRLLSDRFSAERPKGSFSTLEIQRTEQGDSAMYLCASSLGPTPYNEQFFGPGTRLTVL.

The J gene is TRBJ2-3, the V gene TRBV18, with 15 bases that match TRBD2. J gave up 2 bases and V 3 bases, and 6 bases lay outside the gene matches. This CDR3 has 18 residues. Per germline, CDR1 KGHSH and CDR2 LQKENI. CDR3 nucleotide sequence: TGTGCCAGCTCACCGGGACTAGCGGGGGGAAAAAACACAGATACGCAGTATTTT. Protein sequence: CASSPGLAGGKNTDTQYF. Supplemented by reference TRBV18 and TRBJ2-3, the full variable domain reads NAGVMQNPRHLVRRRGQEARLRCSPMKGHSHVYWYRQLPEEGLKFMVYLQKENIIDESGMPKERFSAEFPKEGPSILRIQQVVRGDSAAYFCASSPGLAGGKNTDTQYFGPGTRLTVL.

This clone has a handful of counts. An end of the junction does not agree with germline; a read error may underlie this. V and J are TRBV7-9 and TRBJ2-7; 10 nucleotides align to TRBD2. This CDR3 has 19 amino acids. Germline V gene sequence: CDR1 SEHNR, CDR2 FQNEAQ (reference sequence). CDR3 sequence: CSSSETGASGSSLMGEQYF. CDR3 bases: TGTTCCAGCAGCGAAACGGGGGCTAGCGGGAGCTCACTAATGGGAGAGCAGTACTTC. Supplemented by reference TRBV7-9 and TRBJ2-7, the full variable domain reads DTGVSQNPRHKITKRGQNVTFRCDPISEHNRLYWYRQTLGQGPEFLTYFQNEAQLEKSRLLSDRFSAERPKGSFSTLEIQRTEQGDSAMYLCSSSETGASGSSLMGEQYFGPGTRLTVT.

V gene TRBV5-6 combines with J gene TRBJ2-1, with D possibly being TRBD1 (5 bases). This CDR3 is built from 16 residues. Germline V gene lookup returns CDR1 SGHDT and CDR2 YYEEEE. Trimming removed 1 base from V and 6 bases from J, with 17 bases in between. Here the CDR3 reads CASSLLAGNMVNEQFF. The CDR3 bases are TGTGCCAGCAGCTTGTTGGCAGGGAATATGGTCAATGAGCAGTTCTTC.

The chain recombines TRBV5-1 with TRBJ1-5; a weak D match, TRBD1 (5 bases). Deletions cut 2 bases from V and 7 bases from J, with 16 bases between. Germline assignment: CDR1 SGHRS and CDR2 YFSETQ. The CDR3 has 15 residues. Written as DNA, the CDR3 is TGCGCCAGCAGCTTCGGTACAGGAGAGTTCCAGCCCCAGCATTTT. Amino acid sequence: CASSFGTGEFQPQHF. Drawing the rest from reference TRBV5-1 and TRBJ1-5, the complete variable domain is KAGVTQTPRYLIKTRGQQVTLSCSPISGHRSVSWYQQTPGQGLQFLFEYFSETQRNKGNFPGRFSGRQFSNSRSEMNVSTLELGDSALYLCASSFGTGEFQPQHFGDGTRLSIL.

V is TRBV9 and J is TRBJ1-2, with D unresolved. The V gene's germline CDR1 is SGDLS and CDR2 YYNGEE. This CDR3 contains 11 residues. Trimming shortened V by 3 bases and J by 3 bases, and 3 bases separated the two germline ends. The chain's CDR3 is CASSDYYGYTF. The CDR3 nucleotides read TGTGCCAGCAGCGACTACTATGGCTACACCTTC.

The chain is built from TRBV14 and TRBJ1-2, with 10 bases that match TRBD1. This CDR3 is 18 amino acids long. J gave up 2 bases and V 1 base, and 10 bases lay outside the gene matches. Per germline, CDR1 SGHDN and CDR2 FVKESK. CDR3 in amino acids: CASSQGSGQGTLNYGYTF. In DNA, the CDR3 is TGTGCCAGCAGCCAAGGGTCGGGACAGGGGACCCTGAACTATGGCTACACCTTC.

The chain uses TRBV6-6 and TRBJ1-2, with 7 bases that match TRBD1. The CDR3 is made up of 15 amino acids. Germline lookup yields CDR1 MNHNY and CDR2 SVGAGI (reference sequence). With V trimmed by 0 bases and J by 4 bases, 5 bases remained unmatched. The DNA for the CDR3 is TGTGCCAGCAGTTACTCAGGGGGCATTACCTATGGCTACACCTTC. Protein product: CASSYSGGITYGYTF.

The CDR3 nucleotides read TGTGCCAGCAGCCAGCTAGCGGGAGGGTTTAATGAGCAGTTCTTC. It specifies CASSQLAGGFNEQFF. The chain uses TRBV4-2 and TRBJ2-1, with TRBD2 matching 12 bases. This CDR3 comprises 15 residues. Germline V gene sequence: CDR1 LGHNA, CDR2 YNFKEQ. The trim removed 3 bases at V and 7 bases at J, leaving 4 bases unmatched.